One sample yielded the 32 T cell receptor beta chains listed below, sequenced in a study of blood T cells in healthy people across ages. For the second PCR, which ran for about 7 to 11 cycles, a sample-barcoded 5' primer and a J-beta primer mix were used. Via MiXCR, TCRdb re-called the 5' RACE reads, giving one row per CDR3 protein. The data contain around 1,900,000 distinct CDR3 sequences, about 39% of them singletons. Sequenced material: blood. These receptor sequences come from a human donor in good health.

This clonotype appeared a single time. This chain joins TRBV20-1 and TRBJ1-4; TRBD1 might be the D (6 bases). From germline, CDR1 is DFQATT and CDR2 SNEGSKA (reference sequence). Trimming stripped 3 bases from V and 11 bases from J, with 16 bases between. The CDR3 has 13 amino acids. CDR3 amino acids: CSASKGGAEKLFF. The CDR3 DNA reads TGCAGTGCTAGTAAGGGGGGAGCTGAGAAACTGTTTTTT.

A few counts support this clonotype. A much larger clone sits a single nucleotide away, making a read error possible. The chain links TRBV7-2 to TRBJ2-3; 11 bases map to TRBD2. CDR3 length: 16 amino acids. Germline loops: CDR1 SGHTA, CDR2 FQGNSA. The CDR3: CASRAASGGHTDAQYF. The CDR3 bases are TGTGCCAGCAGGGCCGCTAGCGGGGGGCACACAGATGCGCAGTATTTT. Full variable domain (missing parts from reference TRBV7-2 and TRBJ2-3): GAGVSQSPSNKVTEKGKDVELRCDPISGHTALYWYRQSLGQGLEFLIYFQGNSAPDKSGLPSDRFSAERTGGSVSTLTIQRTQQEDSAVYLCASRAASGGHTDAQYFGPGTRLTVL.

A word on this clonotype: A much more abundant neighbour one base away suggests this may be a read error. This rearrangement joins TRBV12-3 or TRBV12-4 to TRBJ2-5, with TRBD1 matching over 7 bases. CDR3 length: 13 amino acids. The V and J ends lost 6 bases and 0 bases, in that order; junction bases with no gene match: 1. CDR3 residues: CASRGQNQETQYF. CDR3 bases: TGTGCCAGCAGGGGACAGAACCAAGAGACCCAGTACTTC.

The chain is built from TRBV7-2 and TRBJ2-4, with 11 bases that match TRBD1. The trim removed 5 bases at V and 8 bases at J, leaving 5 bases unmatched. The CDR3 totals 14 residues. Germline assignment: CDR1 SGHTA and CDR2 FQGNSA. The CDR3 sequence is CASSQGQGAYIQYF. CDR3 sequence (DNA): TGTGCCAGCAGCCAAGGACAGGGGGCGTACATTCAGTACTTC.

This sequence joins TRBV30 and TRBJ2-5, with D possibly matching TRBD2 (6 bases). In germline, CDR1 is GTSNPN, CDR2 SVGIG (reference sequence). Trimming cost V 2 bases and J 11 bases, with 12 bases left between them. The CDR3 is 11 residues long. CDR3 in DNA: TGTGCCTGGAGTACGGGACTTGAGCAGTACTTC. Translation: CAWSTGLEQYF. Combining the CDR3 with reference TRBV30 and TRBJ2-5 gives the whole variable domain SQTIHQWPATLVQPVGSPLSLECTVEGTSNPNLYWYRQAAGRGLQLLFYSVGIGQISSEVPQNLSASRPQDRQFILSSKKLLLSDSGFYLCAWSTGLEQYFGPGTRLLVL.

The rearrangement links TRBV28 to TRBJ2-5; tentative D call: TRBD2 (6 bases). The length of the CDR3 is 15 residues. V was pared by 4 bases and J by 4 bases, with 16 bases between. Germline V gene lookup returns CDR1 MDHEN and CDR2 SYDVKM. The CDR3 DNA sequence: TGTGCCAGCAGTTCTTTCTTCGACGGGAGAGAGACCCAGTACTTC. Translating gives CASSSFFDGRETQYF. The variable domain in full, completed from reference TRBV28 and TRBJ2-5, reads DVKVTQSSRYLVKRTGEKVFLECVQDMDHENMFWYRQDPGLGLRLIYFSYDVKMKEKGDIPEGYSVSREKKERFSLILESASTNQTSMYLCASSSFFDGRETQYFGPGTRLLVL.

The table lists this clonotype with a few counts. The chain uses TRBV7-2 and TRBJ2-5; 8 positions match TRBD1. With V trimmed by 2 bases and J by 4 bases, 9 bases remained unmatched. This CDR3 contains 16 residues. Looked up from germline, CDR1 is SGHTA and CDR2 is FQGNSA. The DNA for the CDR3 is TGTGCCAGCAGCTTAATCGCCGGGACAGGAGCAGAGACCCAGTACTTC. Residues: CASSLIAGTGAETQYF.

This clonotype was picked up a small number of times. The chain joins TRBV20-1 to TRBJ2-7; 7 bases match TRBD1. J was trimmed by 2 bases and V by 4 bases; bases with no gene match: 8. The CDR3 extends over 14 amino acids. The germline gives CDR1 DFQATT, CDR2 SNEGSKA (reference sequence). The CDR3 loop reads CSATGDRKAYEQYF. The CDR3 bases are TGCAGTGCTACAGGGGACAGAAAAGCCTACGAGCAGTACTTC.

CDR3: CSARRGQSNQPQHF. The CDR3, as DNA: TGCAGTGCCAGAAGGGGGCAGAGCAATCAGCCCCAGCATTTT. The chain carries TRBV20-1 and TRBJ1-5; 7 bases agree with TRBD1. This CDR3 region has 14 residues. Germline loops: CDR1 DFQATT, CDR2 SNEGSKA (reference sequence). Trimming at V came to 6 bases and at J to 1 base, leaving 6 bases not matched to a gene.

This sequence joins TRBV10-3 and TRBJ2-1, with 9 bases that match TRBD2. Germline V gene lookup returns CDR1 ENHRY and CDR2 SYGVKD. Unmatched junction bases numbered 21, after V lost 0 bases and J lost 9 bases. The CDR3 is made up of 20 amino acids. Here the CDR3 reads CAISESAAVTAAGGPGEQFF. The CDR3 DNA reads TGTGCCATCAGTGAGTCTGCGGCGGTAACAGCGGCGGGGGGGCCGGGTGAGCAGTTCTTC.

This chain joins TRBV2 and TRBJ1-4; possibly TRBD1 for D (6 bases). The CDR3 runs 16 residues. Trimming stripped 8 bases from V and 0 bases from J, with 16 bases between. CDR1 is SNHLY and CDR2 is FYNNEI in the germline V gene. The CDR3 region is CASLVGQLTTNEKLFF. The CDR3, as DNA: TGTGCCAGCTTAGTCGGACAGTTGACAACTAATGAAAAACTGTTTTTT.

The CDR3 nucleotides read TGCGCCAGCAGCTCCACAGGGGTCGCCTACAATGAGCAGTTCTTC. Translating it yields CASSSTGVAYNEQFF. The chain combines TRBV5-1 with TRBJ2-1; 7 nucleotides agree with TRBD1. The ends lost 3 bases at V and 2 bases at J; junction bases unmatched: 5. The CDR3 contains 15 residues. Germline CDR1 is SGHRS and CDR2 is YFSETQ.

The V and J genes are TRBV28 and TRBJ2-3; TRBD1 aligns across 8 bases. After removal of 6 bases from V and 8 bases from J, the junction contained 7 bases not matched to a gene. This CDR3 has 13 amino acids. The germline gives CDR1 MDHEN, CDR2 SYDVKM. CDR3 sequence (DNA): TGTGCCAGCAGGCTGACAGGGGCGAGTACGCAGTATTTT. This translates into CASRLTGASTQYF.

V is TRBV7-8 and J is TRBJ2-1; TRBD2 matches at 10 bases. Per germline, CDR1 SGHVS and CDR2 FQNEAQ. The CDR3 consists of 18 residues. V lost 4 bases and J lost 8; bases outside the gene matches: 17. The CDR3 protein is CASSSVLAGAPRIDEQFF. CDR3 sequence (DNA): TGTGCCAGCAGCTCCGTTCTAGCGGGGGCGCCCCGGATTGATGAGCAGTTCTTC.

V usage is TRBV4-2 and J usage is TRBJ1-2; TRBD1 is a possible D gene (5 bases). V lost 1 base to trimming and J lost 8 bases, with 20 bases between them. The germline CDR1 and CDR2 sequences are LGHNA and YNFKEQ. This CDR3 comprises 16 residues. The CDR3 bases are TGTGCCAGCAGCCAAGTAGGGCAGGGAAAGGGAAGCGGCTACACCTTC. Amino acid sequence: CASSQVGQGKGSGYTF.

The sample holds a few counts of this clonotype. This chain joins TRBV7-2 and TRBJ2-3, with D unresolved. The germline V and J ends were trimmed by 1 base and 2 bases, with 13 bases remaining between them. The germline CDR1 and CDR2 sequences are SGHTA and FQGNSA. The CDR3 consists of 16 residues. DNA for the CDR3: TGTGCCAGCAGCTTAGTGGTTGGCGGTTTCACAGATACGCAGTATTTT. It specifies CASSLVVGGFTDTQYF.

This clonotype showed up just a few times. The genes are TRBV4-1 and TRBJ2-7; 9 nucleotides match TRBD1. V trimming: 4 bases; J trimming: 2 bases; junction bases outside the gene matches: 9. Germline V gives CDR1 MGHRA, CDR2 YSYEKL. The CDR3 is 16 amino acids. CDR3: CASSPTPGQGTYEQYF. The CDR3 DNA sequence: TGCGCCAGCAGCCCGACACCGGGACAGGGAACCTACGAGCAGTACTTC.

This clonotype was counted between two and nine times. The J gene is TRBJ2-5, the V gene TRBV20-1; 9 bases are a match to TRBD2. Germline V gene data show CDR1 as DFQATT and CDR2 as SNEGSKA (reference sequence). V was clipped by 4 bases and J by 11 bases; unmatched bases: 11. This CDR3 is 13 amino acids long. The CDR3 protein is CSATLSGGNGQYF. Written as DNA, the CDR3 is TGCAGTGCTACCCTTAGCGGGGGAAACGGGCAGTACTTC.

V gene TRBV7-2 combines with J gene TRBJ1-1; D uncertain. Looked up from germline, CDR1 is SGHTA and CDR2 is FQGNSA. CDR3 size: 12 residues. Trimming stripped 6 bases from V and 8 bases from J, with 13 bases between. In DNA form, the CDR3 reads TGTGCCAGCAGACTAAACCAGGAGGAAGCTTTCTTT. This translates into CASRLNQEEAFF.

On this clonotype itself: At one end, the junction sequence differs from germline, possibly due to a read error. The rearrangement links TRBV7-3 to TRBJ2-6, with 8 bases aligning to TRBD1. Germline lookup yields CDR1 SGHTA and CDR2 FQGTGA. This CDR3 contains 16 residues. The CDR3, as DNA: TGTGCCAGTTGGACAGGGTATTTATCTGGGGCCAACGTCATGACTTTC. Its translation is CASWTGYLSGANVMTF.

This clonotype was seen only a few times. The rearrangement uses TRBV20-1 and TRBJ2-3; 8 nucleotides match TRBD2. The trim removed 5 bases at V and 2 bases at J, leaving 9 bases unmatched. The germline CDR1 and CDR2 sequences are DFQATT and SNEGSKA (reference sequence). This CDR3 region has 15 residues. CDR3 loop: CSAFNRGGNTDTQYF. CDR3 in DNA: TGCAGTGCTTTTAATCGGGGGGGAAACACAGATACGCAGTATTTT.

The sample holds many counts of this clonotype. The chain employs TRBV4-2 and TRBJ1-2, with 7 bases matching TRBD1. V shed 0 bases and J 5 bases; nucleotides not matched to a gene: 6. The germline V gene encodes CDR1 LGHNA and CDR2 YNFKEQ. The CDR3 contains 15 residues. CDR3 loop: CASSQEGRGNYGYTF. CDR3 nucleotide sequence: TGTGCCAGCAGCCAAGAGGGCAGGGGGAATTATGGCTACACCTTC.

The chain joins TRBV5-6 to TRBJ2-7; TRBD1 might be the D (6 bases). Germline CDR1 reads SGHDT; CDR2 reads YYEEEE. V lost 4 bases and J 2 bases, leaving 13 bases between the germline ends. CDR3 length: 14 amino acids. The CDR3 spells CASSADRSTYEQYF. In DNA, the CDR3 is TGTGCCAGCAGCGCTGACAGGTCAACCTACGAGCAGTACTTC. Full variable domain (rest looked up from reference TRBV5-6 and TRBJ2-7): DAGVTQSPTHLIKTRGQQVTLRCSPKSGHDTVSWYQQALGQGPQFIFQYYEEEERQRGNFPDRFSGHQFPNYSSELNVNALLLGDSALYLCASSADRSTYEQYFGPGTRLTVT.

The V gene is TRBV28, the J gene TRBJ1-1; D remains unclear. Germline V gene data show CDR1 as MDHEN and CDR2 as SYDVKM. The CDR3 is 15 residues long. V was trimmed by 6 bases and J by 1 base, leaving 15 bases between them. The CDR3 coding sequence is TGTGCCAGCAGCCAAGTTAGGCAGAAGAACACTGAAGCTTTCTTT. Its translation: CASSQVRQKNTEAFF.

The chain is built from TRBV7-2 and TRBJ2-5; TRBD2 matches 8 bases. The CDR3 loop spans 15 amino acids. V dropped 5 bases and J dropped 2; count of bases not matched to a gene: 7. The germline CDR1 and CDR2 sequences are SGHTA and FQGNSA. The DNA for the CDR3 is TGTGCCAGCAGCGCCATAGCGGGGTCACAAGAGACCCAGTACTTC. It encodes CASSAIAGSQETQYF.

This clonotype has just a few counts. This chain joins TRBV20-1 and TRBJ2-6, with TRBD1 matching over 10 bases. The ends lost 6 bases at V and 0 bases at J; junction bases unmatched: 8. The CDR3 consists of 17 residues. Germline CDR1 reads DFQATT; CDR2 reads SNEGSKA (reference sequence). Written as DNA, the CDR3 is TGCAGTGCAACACGGACAGGGGGGATCTCTGGGGCCAACGTCCTGACTTTC. This encodes CSATRTGGISGANVLTF.

This chain joins TRBV12-3 or TRBV12-4 and TRBJ1-5; TRBD1 is a possible D gene (5 bases). Trimming shortened V by 2 bases and J by 4 bases, and 15 bases separated the two germline ends. The CDR3 consists of 16 residues. The CDR3 DNA follows: TGTGCCAGCAGTTTAATTATGGGGACTGCGAATCAGCCCCAGCATTTT. As protein: CASSLIMGTANQPQHF.

This chain joins TRBV4-1 and TRBJ2-3; D is uncertain. This CDR3 region has 18 residues. Trimming pared 1 base from V and 2 bases from J, leaving 19 bases between. The V gene's germline CDR1 is MGHRA and CDR2 YSYEKL. This CDR3 is CASSQGYFGSNPTDTQYF. Here the CDR3 DNA reads TGCGCCAGCAGCCAAGGTTATTTTGGGTCTAACCCCACAGATACGCAGTATTTT.

As regards this clonotype: The germline gene is not matched at one end of the junction; a read error may be the cause. This rearrangement joins TRBV4-3 to TRBJ1-1; possibly TRBD1 for D (5 bases). CDR1 is LGHNA, CDR2 YSLEER, per germline. The CDR3 sequence is 15 residues long. The DNA for the CDR3 is TGCGTCAGCAGCCAAGACACCTGGGGGGGCACTGAAGCTTTCTTT. It is translated as CVSSQDTWGGTEAFF.

This clonotype was seen more than once but under ten times. The gene calls are TRBV18 and TRBJ2-3; D gene uncertain. CDR1 is KGHSH, CDR2 LQKENI, per germline. With 0 bases removed from V and 5 bases from J, the gap between germline ends came to 6 bases. The CDR3 contains 13 residues. The DNA for the CDR3 is TGTGCCAGCTCACCACCCATCAGAGATACGCAGTATTTT. Encoded protein: CASSPPIRDTQYF.

This rearrangement joins TRBV7-9 to TRBJ1-2, with 8 bases fitting TRBD1. The CDR3 sequence is 18 residues long. The V gene end was trimmed by 6 bases and the J gene end by 4 bases; junction bases not matched to a gene: 19. Germline CDR1 is SEHNR and CDR2 is FQNEAQ (reference sequence). CDR3 sequence: CASSSLDREKWKSYGYTF. CDR3 nucleotides: TGTGCCAGCAGTTCCCTGGACAGGGAAAAGTGGAAAAGCTATGGCTACACCTTC.

This clonotype was seen only a few times. The rearrangement joins TRBV4-3 to TRBJ1-5; D is uncertain. V was trimmed by 0 bases and J by 4 bases, leaving 7 bases between them. Germline loops: CDR1 LGHNA, CDR2 YSLEER. The length of the CDR3 is 14 residues. DNA of the CDR3: TGCGCCAGCAGCCAAGAACACAGTAATCAGCCCCAGCATTTT. This gives the protein CASSQEHSNQPQHF.